The 11 T cell receptor beta chains below come from one sample, sequenced in a study of regulatory T cells in long-lasting Graves disease. Indicated time point: newly diagnosed GD, antithyroid drugs for less than 3 months. PBMCs provided the RNA from which the TCR library was made. Construction of TCR beta libraries relied on iRepertoire HTBI primers and on Arm-PCR targeting CDR3 regions. TCRdb analysed the multiplex PCR reads with MiXCR anew, one entry per CDR3 protein. The sample lists roughly 400,000 distinct CDR3 sequences; 15% were seen once. The same sample was also studied in work on T cells in Graves' hyperthyroidism and ophthalmopathy.

The specimen was peripheral blood mononuclear cells (PBMCs), collected at new diagnosis, from a patient treated with antithyroid drugs. The receptors were sampled from a woman aged 40 to 50 with Graves disease.

This clonotype was seen ten or more times. CDR3: CASSESGRTNYGYTF. CDR3 sequence (DNA): TGCGCCAGCAGTGAGTCTGGGCGGACTAACTATGGCTACACCTTC. The chain uses TRBV10-1 and TRBJ1-2; the D is unclear. Germline CDR1 WNHNN, CDR2 SYGVQD (reference sequence). CDR3 size: 15 residues. V lost 0 bases and J lost 0, with 8 bases in between.

The chain recombines TRBV6-5 with TRBJ1-5; D remains unclear. Trimming shortened V by 2 bases and J by 4 bases, and 9 bases separated the two germline ends. The CDR3 has 14 amino acids. Germline lookup yields CDR1 MNHEY and CDR2 SVGAGI. The CDR3 loop reads CASSYGPPNQPQHF. DNA of the CDR3: TGTGCCAGCAGTTACGGGCCACCGAATCAGCCCCAGCATTTT.

This rearrangement joins TRBV4-1 to TRBJ2-7, with 12 positions matching TRBD2. CDR3 length: 16 residues. Per the germline V gene, CDR1 is MGHRA and CDR2 is YSYEKL. V trimming: 3 bases; J trimming: 3 bases; junction bases outside the gene matches: 6. The CDR3 sequence: CASSHRLAGAVYEQYF. CDR3 bases: TGCGCCAGCAGCCATCGACTAGCGGGAGCGGTCTACGAGCAGTACTTC.

Ten or more counts support this clonotype. Relative to the germline gene, one junction end is altered; a read error may explain this. The genes are TRBV19 and TRBJ2-1; D is unclear. Germline V lookup: CDR1 LNHDA, CDR2 SQIVND (reference sequence). There are 16 residues in the CDR3. This chain's CDR3 is CASSITASPSNNEQFF. The CDR3 nucleotides are TGTGCCAGTAGTATAACGGCATCACCCTCCAACAATGAGCAGTTCTTC.

This clonotype was observed at least ten times. The chain has TRBV6-5 and TRBJ2-3; D is uncertain. Trimming stripped 2 bases from V and 2 bases from J, with 11 bases between. The CDR3 has 15 residues. Germline CDR1 MNHEY, CDR2 SVGAGI. The CDR3 region has the DNA TGTGCCAGCAGTTACCGGCAGACCTCCACAGATACGCAGTATTTT. This sequence encodes CASSYRQTSTDTQYF.

This clonotype was observed many times. V and J are TRBV5-6 and TRBJ2-4; D might be TRBD1 or TRBD2, each matching 5 bases. V was shortened by 4 bases and J by 7 bases, with 15 bases between the two germline ends. From germline, CDR1 is SGHDT and CDR2 YYEEEE. The CDR3 spans 14 residues. CDR3 protein: CASSPGGILNIQYF. CDR3 DNA sequence: TGTGCCAGCAGCCCTGGGGGTATTTTGAACATTCAGTACTTC.

This clonotype has a count of ten or more. The rearrangement links TRBV12-3 or TRBV12-4 to TRBJ1-6, with D unclear. V dropped 5 bases and J dropped 3 bases, with 11 bases sitting between them. The CDR3 sequence is 15 residues long. CDR3 amino acids: CASSPHGDYNSPLHF. The CDR3, as DNA: TGTGCCAGCAGTCCCCACGGGGACTATAATTCACCCCTCCACTTT.

Of note for this clonotype: Relative to the germline gene, one junction end is altered; a read error may explain this. The chain uses TRBV11-2 and TRBJ2-6; 16 positions match TRBD2. Germline V gene sequence: CDR1 SGHAT, CDR2 FQNNGV. The CDR3 consists of 23 residues. CDR3 in amino acids: CASSSRTGTSGRAEVSGAIVLTF. In DNA, the CDR3 is TGTGCCAGCAGCTCCCGTACCGGGACTAGCGGGAGGGCCGAGGTTTCTGGGGCCATCGTCCTGACTTTC. The complete variable domain, with remaining parts taken from reference TRBV11-2 and TRBJ2-6, reads EAGVAQSPRYKIIEKRQSVAFWCNPISGHATLYWYQQILGQGPKLLIQFQNNGVVDDSQLPKDRFSAERLKGVDSTLKIQPAKLEDSAVYLCASSSRTGTSGRAEVSGAIVLTFGAGSRLTVL.

This clonotype was counted only a few times. The chain combines TRBV27 with TRBJ2-5; TRBD2 agrees at 11 bases. V shed 6 bases and J 6 bases; nucleotides not matched to a gene: 18. The CDR3 runs 18 residues. CDR1 is MNHEY and CDR2 is SMNVEV in the germline V gene (reference sequence). DNA for the CDR3: TGTGCCAGCAGCTCGCTCCCAGGGGGTAGCGGGAGGGCAAAGACCCAGTACTTC. The encoded protein is CASSSLPGGSGRAKTQYF.

This clonotype was observed a few times. V and J are TRBV5-1 and TRBJ2-3; 12 bases fit TRBD2. Germline CDR1 reads SGHRS; CDR2 reads YFSETQ. The CDR3 is 18 residues long. After removal of 7 bases from V and 1 base from J, the junction contained 13 bases not matched to a gene. Here the CDR3 reads CASRPGLAGPWGTDTQYF. CDR3 nucleotide sequence: TGCGCCAGCCGCCCAGGACTAGCGGGGCCCTGGGGCACAGATACGCAGTATTTT.

This clonotype was picked up many times. The chain carries TRBV29-1 and TRBJ1-2; D gene unclear. The CDR3 contains 13 residues. Germline loops: CDR1 SQVTM, CDR2 ANQGSEA. Trimming shortened V by 0 bases and J by 2 bases, and 7 bases separated the two germline ends. CDR3 protein: CSVEEEVNYGYTF. In DNA, the CDR3 is TGCAGCGTTGAAGAGGAGGTAAACTATGGCTACACCTTC.